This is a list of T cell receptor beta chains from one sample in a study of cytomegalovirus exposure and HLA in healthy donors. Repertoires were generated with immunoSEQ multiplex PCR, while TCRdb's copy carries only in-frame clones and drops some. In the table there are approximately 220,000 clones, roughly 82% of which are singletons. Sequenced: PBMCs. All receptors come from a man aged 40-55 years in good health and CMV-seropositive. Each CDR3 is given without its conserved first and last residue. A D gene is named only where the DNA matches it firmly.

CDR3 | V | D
ASSLVGQGAQPQH | TRBV5-1 | TRBD1
ASSVQGTVNTGELF | TRBV11-3 | .
ASSLVLSRGRGYEQY | TRBV5-1 | .
ASSQPEGALDTQY | TRBV4-2 | .
ASSPTQNTEAF | TRBV18 | .
ASSYSVGDDEQF | TRBV6-5 | .
ASSLLGGGEDTQY | TRBV28 | .
ASSPTTGHPATNEKLF | TRBV4-1 | .
ASSPGGISYNEQF | TRBV18 | .
ASSVLRDTKNIQY | TRBV11-3 | .
AWSVPERGDEQF | TRBV30 | TRBD2
ASSSISPGNYGYT | TRBV28 | .
SVGEVMNTEAF | TRBV29-1 | .
ASSLNQGVNTEAF | TRBV27 | TRBD1
ASSFRTGGRADTQY | TRBV28 | TRBD1
ASSLAVVSGGRYGGTQY | TRBV7-6 | .
AISGPGVAEAF | TRBV10-3 | .
ASSGQANQPQH | TRBV2 | .
ASGLGTLPTYEQY | TRBV12-5 | .
ASTVGGIYNEQF | TRBV19 | .
ASSSPPGLYFNEQF | TRBV6-5 | .
ASSLVDRGGSSTEAF | TRBV5-1 | TRBD1
ASSLRDSPLAF | TRBV18 | TRBD1
SALEPYGYT | TRBV20-1 | .
ASYRGRSNYGYT | TRBV30 | .
ASSRGDRSGPYT | TRBV9 | .
ASSPPPPPGETQY | TRBV4-1 | .
ASSTSPGTGGNTIY | TRBV11-2 | TRBD1
ASSGQDRKKLF | TRBV6-5 | .
ASSVVPGGANTEAF | TRBV7-9 | TRBD1
ASSFQRPERNEQF | TRBV5-6 | .
ASSHQTGTGNTEAF | TRBV4-2 | TRBD1
ASSPTGQGALDYGYT | TRBV18 | TRBD1
ASSSRRGGDTEAF | TRBV21-1 | .
SVAGQTNTEAF | TRBV29-1 | .
ASSYSRGTEAF | TRBV6-5 | .
AISESDRTYGYT | TRBV10-3 | TRBD1
ASSQPGLAMDTQY | TRBV4-1 | TRBD2
ASSLERRELSLSYEQY | TRBV5-7 | .
ASSVDSDRVFANEQF | TRBV9 | TRBD1
ASSLFSSPYNEQF | TRBV5-1 | .
ASRTSGSSYNEQF | TRBV27 | TRBD2
ASSDRGLNYGYT | TRBV6-5 | TRBD1
SVVTGSGGTEAF | TRBV29-1 | .
ASSGPDSSYEQY | TRBV10-2 | .
ASSFSYKITDTQY | TRBV5-6 | .
ASSWGTGGGRDTQY | TRBV5-1 | TRBD1
ASSLGQRGTDTQY | TRBV11-3 | TRBD2
ASSLPNQPQH | TRBV6-5 | .
ASSSANTGELF | TRBV7-3 | .
ASSRDRDTGELF | TRBV6-5 | TRBD1
ASGQGDEKLF | TRBV9 | TRBD1
ASTVGQGETQY | TRBV6-1 | .